The 21 T cell receptor beta chains given below trace back to one sample, sequenced in a study of CD8+ T cells in alopecia areata. Noted treatment: oral pan-JAK inhibitor, 5-10 mg twice daily. As the sequencing template, cDNA was produced by extracting RNA and reverse transcribing it. The assay was immunoSEQ multiplex PCR, and TCRdb's table has in-frame clones only and misses some. The sample includes some 190,000 clones, just over 65% of them seen just once. The sequencing here drew on CD4+ T cells sorted from blood, taken around week 46, from a patient treated with tofacitinib. The receptors originated from a human donor with alopecia areata.

CDR3 loop: CASSQEGAGGRDTQYF. The CDR3 nucleotides are TGCGCCAGCAGCCAAGAAGGAGCGGGGGGCCGAGATACGCAGTATTTT. V and J are TRBV4-3 and TRBJ2-3, with 9 bases that match TRBD2. The CDR3 consists of 16 residues. The V segment lost 0 bases and the J segment 5 bases; nucleotides outside the gene matches: 6. Germline values: CDR1 LGHNA, CDR2 YSLEER.

The rearrangement uses TRBV29-1 and TRBJ1-2; D gene ambiguous. CDR3 length equals 9 residues. The germline gives CDR1 SQVTM, CDR2 ANQGSEA. The ends were cut back, 6 bases at V and 8 bases at J, with 7 bases in the middle. The CDR3 reads CSVKQGYTF. The CDR3 DNA reads TGCAGCGTGAAACAGGGCTACACCTTC.

In DNA, the CDR3 is TGCGCCAGCAGCTTGGAGGCAGGGGGGACGAGTCGGCAAACGAATTCACCCCTCCACTTT. Its translation: CASSLEAGGTSRQTNSPLHF. The chain links TRBV5-1 to TRBJ1-6; 7 nucleotides match TRBD1. Germline trimming cut 0 bases from V and 7 bases from J; bases unmatched to any gene: 19. Germline assignment: CDR1 SGHRS and CDR2 YFSETQ. The CDR3 sequence is 20 residues long.

This clone was seen a few times. This chain connects TRBV2 to TRBJ2-5, with 9 nucleotides matching TRBD1. The germline V gene encodes CDR1 SNHLY and CDR2 FYNNEI. There are 15 residues in the CDR3. The ends lost 5 bases at V and 0 bases at J; junction bases unmatched: 4. CDR3: CASSMDRGDQETQYF. In DNA, the CDR3 is TGTGCCAGCAGTATGGACAGGGGAGACCAAGAGACCCAGTACTTC.

J is TRBJ1-1 and V is TRBV6-5, with D uncertain. The germline V and J ends were trimmed by 2 bases and 0 bases, with 4 bases remaining between them. Germline V gene lookup returns CDR1 MNHEY and CDR2 SVGAGI. The length of the CDR3 is 13 residues. The CDR3 protein is CASSYQVNTEAFF. CDR3 in DNA: TGTGCCAGCAGTTACCAGGTGAACACTGAAGCTTTCTTT.

The CDR3 DNA reads TGCAGCGTTTCTGCCGGGGGGCTGAACACTGAAGCTTTCTTT. This translates into CSVSAGGLNTEAFF. The rearrangement joins TRBV29-1 to TRBJ1-1; a weak D match, TRBD1 (6 bases). The CDR3 spans 14 residues. Trimming stripped 5 bases from V and 0 bases from J, with 13 bases between. Per the germline V gene, CDR1 is SQVTM and CDR2 is ANQGSEA.

The sample holds a few counts of this clone. The chain recombines TRBV7-2 with TRBJ1-5; 7 positions match TRBD1. Germline values: CDR1 SGHTA, CDR2 FQGNSA. The CDR3 spans 14 residues. The V segment lost 6 bases and the J segment 3 bases; nucleotides outside the gene matches: 5. The CDR3: CASSRGQPNQPQHF. For the CDR3, the DNA is TGTGCCAGCAGTCGGGGACAGCCCAATCAGCCCCAGCATTTT.

The V call is TRBV2, the J call TRBJ1-4, with 8 positions matching TRBD1. CDR3 size: 15 residues. J was trimmed by 4 bases and V by 4 bases; bases with no gene match: 5. Germline CDR1 is SNHLY and CDR2 is FYNNEI. In DNA form, the CDR3 reads TGTGCCAGCAGTGCAGGGGGCGTCCGTAATGAAAAACTGTTTTTT. Amino acid sequence: CASSAGGVRNEKLFF.

The gene calls are TRBV4-3 and TRBJ2-2; the match to TRBD1 covers 11 bases. The CDR3 has 15 amino acids. V gave up 6 bases and J gave up 4 bases; unmatched junction bases: 4. Germline V gene lookup returns CDR1 LGHNA and CDR2 YSLEER. CDR3 sequence: CASRRDRGTTGELFF. The CDR3 DNA is TGCGCCAGCAGGAGGGACAGGGGGACCACCGGGGAGCTGTTTTTT.

This clone appeared once. The rearrangement uses TRBV7-8 and TRBJ2-1, with 7 bases identical to TRBD1. This CDR3 has 12 residues. Germline V gene data show CDR1 as SGHVS and CDR2 as FQNEAQ. V shed 5 bases and J 12 bases; nucleotides not matched to a gene: 7. The CDR3 region has the DNA TGTGCCAGCAGCCATAGACAGGGTTCGCAGTTCTTC. Its protein is CASSHRQGSQFF.

The chain recombines TRBV14 with TRBJ1-1; D gene ambiguous. CDR3 length: 13 amino acids. CDR1 and CDR2 (germline): SGHDN, FVKESK. Trimming removed 8 bases at V and 5 bases at J, with 15 bases between. CDR3 in amino acids: CASSGPSKTEAFF. CDR3 in DNA: TGTGCCAGCTCCGGGCCTTCTAAGACTGAAGCTTTCTTT.

V and J are TRBV15 and TRBJ1-5; no reliable D call. V was cut by 0 bases and J by 0 bases, with 9 bases left in between. The CDR3 loop spans 16 amino acids. Germline V gene data show CDR1 as LNHNV and CDR2 as YYDKDF (reference sequence). CDR3 sequence (DNA): TGTGCCACCAGCAGAGATCCCGGATATAGCAATCAGCCCCAGCATTTT. The encoded protein is CATSRDPGYSNQPQHF.

The J gene is TRBJ2-3, the V gene TRBV30, with 10 bases aligning to TRBD2. Looked up from germline, CDR1 is GTSNPN and CDR2 is SVGIG (reference sequence). The CDR3 is 15 residues long. V dropped 7 bases and J dropped 0; count of bases not matched to a gene: 7. The CDR3 is CAFSGLAESTDTQYF. For the CDR3, the DNA is TGTGCCTTCTCTGGACTAGCGGAAAGCACAGATACGCAGTATTTT.

V usage is TRBV30 and J usage is TRBJ2-7; 9 nucleotides agree with TRBD1. The germline V gene encodes CDR1 GTSNPN and CDR2 SVGIG (reference sequence). V lost 4 bases to trimming and J lost 5 bases; unmatched junction nucleotides: 9. The CDR3 extends over 14 amino acids. The CDR3 is CAWTQGQGPNEQYF. DNA for the CDR3: TGTGCCTGGACTCAGGGACAGGGACCCAACGAGCAGTACTTC.

V usage is TRBV6-1 and J usage is TRBJ1-5; 8 positions agree with TRBD1. CDR3 length equals 12 residues. Germline CDR1 is MNHNS and CDR2 is SASEGT. J was trimmed by 5 bases and V by 6 bases; bases with no gene match: 0. In nucleotides, the CDR3 is TGTGCCAGCAGACAGGGGGATCAGCCCCAGCATTTT. Its protein product is CASRQGDQPQHF.

The chain couples TRBV7-9 to TRBJ2-3; 15 bases map to TRBD2. CDR3 length equals 17 residues. The trim removed 4 bases at V and 0 bases at J, leaving 2 bases unmatched. Germline V CDR1 and CDR2: SEHNR, FQNEAQ (reference sequence). The CDR3 region has the DNA TGTGCCAGCAGCTCGGGGACTAGCGGGGGGAGCACAGATACGCAGTATTTT. Encoded protein: CASSSGTSGGSTDTQYF.

The gene calls are TRBV2 and TRBJ1-4; D not resolved. V lost 3 bases to trimming and J lost 3 bases, with 17 bases between them. CDR1 and CDR2 from the germline V gene are SNHLY and FYNNEI. This CDR3 spans 17 amino acids. CDR3 DNA: TGTGCCAGCAGTGACGCCCCCGGGTCGCTAGCTAATGAAAAACTGTTTTTT. Translated: CASSDAPGSLANEKLFF.

The chain recombines TRBV18 with TRBJ2-7; TRBD1 is a possible D gene (6 bases). The germline V and J ends were trimmed by 8 bases and 7 bases, with 24 bases remaining between them. Germline V gives CDR1 KGHSH, CDR2 LQKENI. This CDR3 has 15 amino acids. CDR3 bases: TGTGCCAGCCTCCGCTCCCGACAGGTTAACTTAGAGCAGTACTTC. Its protein is CASLRSRQVNLEQYF.

This chain connects TRBV28 to TRBJ1-5; possible D gene TRBD1, 6 bases. CDR3 length: 16 residues. Germline CDR1 reads MDHEN; CDR2 reads SYDVKM. Deletions cut 1 base from V and 4 bases from J, with 14 bases between. In DNA, the CDR3 is TGTGCCAGCAGTTTATACTCAGGGGTTCAAAATCAGCCCCAGCATTTT. Protein sequence: CASSLYSGVQNQPQHF.

V usage is TRBV29-1 and J usage is TRBJ1-2, with D perhaps matching TRBD1 (5 bases). Germline CDR1 reads SQVTM; CDR2 reads ANQGSEA. The CDR3 length is 14 residues. V lost 1 base to trimming and J lost 7 bases, with 16 bases between them. Here the CDR3 reads CSVEALRLRGGYTF. CDR3 sequence (DNA): TGCAGCGTTGAAGCACTCAGGCTAAGGGGTGGCTACACCTTC.

This clone has a handful of counts. V usage is TRBV7-2 and J usage is TRBJ2-5, with 9 bases identical to TRBD2. Germline CDR1 is SGHTA and CDR2 is FQGNSA. V lost 1 base and J lost 4; bases outside the gene matches: 13. There are 18 residues in the CDR3. CDR3: CASSLDGGGGKGRETQYF. The CDR3 DNA reads TGTGCCAGCAGCTTAGATGGCGGGGGGGGTAAGGGCAGAGAGACCCAGTACTTC.